The rows below give T cell receptor beta chains drawn from one sample of a study of cytomegalovirus exposure and HLA in healthy donors. The method was immunoSEQ multiplex PCR; TCRdb's version includes in-frame clones alone and lacks a portion of them. This table has about 78,000 clones, 60% to 70% appearing once. Source material: PBMCs. The source of these receptors is a man younger than 45 in good health and CMV-seropositive. Each CDR3 is given with its conserved first and last residue. The D gene is left open where the match is weak. Only some rows state a clone size, as once, few, many or a class for expanded clones.

NA	NA	TRBV28	TRBJ1-3	CASYSVWGERRGNTIYF	TGTGCCAGCTACTCGGTGTGGGGAGAAAGACGAGGAAACACCATATATTTT
NA	NA	TRBV9	TRBJ2-7	CASSAPTPGSEQYF	TGTGCCAGCAGCGCACCGACTCCCGGCAGCGAGCAGTACTTC
NA	TRBD1	TRBV4-2	TRBJ2-7	CASSQDGPGGSYEQYF	TGTGCCAGCAGCCAAGACGGGCCAGGGGGTTCCTACGAGCAGTACTTC
NA	NA	TRBV2	TRBJ1-1	CASSELAAKNTEAFF	TGTGCCAGCAGTGAATTGGCGGCGAAGAACACTGAAGCTTTCTTT
NA	NA	TRBV28	TRBJ2-7	CASRPPDSPYEQYF	TGTGCCAGCAGACCTCCGGACAGTCCCTACGAGCAGTACTTC
NA	TRBD2	TRBV27	TRBJ2-1	CASSVLTSGGYNEQFF	TGTGCCAGCAGTGTACTTACTAGCGGGGGGTACAATGAGCAGTTCTTC
NA	NA	TRBV15	TRBJ1-4	CATSRGAAGSDEKLFF	TGTGCCACCAGCAGAGGGGCGGCAGGGTCGGATGAAAAACTGTTTTTT
NA	NA	TRBV15	TRBJ2-1	CATSRGGGGVSNEQFF	TGTGCCACCAGCAGAGGCGGAGGGGGCGTATCCAATGAGCAGTTCTTC
NA	TRBD2	TRBV15	TRBJ2-7	CATSRGLAGDEQYF	TGTGCCACCAGCAGAGGGTTGGCGGGAGACGAGCAGTACTTC
NA	NA	TRBV7-7	TRBJ2-1	CASSSGTTSNEQFF	TGTGCCAGCAGCTCCGGGACAACCAGCAATGAGCAGTTCTTC
few	NA	TRBV28	TRBJ1-3	CASWVGTSGNTIYF	TGTGCCAGCTGGGTCGGGACATCTGGAAACACCATATATTTT
NA	TRBD1	TRBV5-1	TRBJ2-3	CASSFGQGADTQYF	TGCGCCAGCAGCTTCGGCCAGGGGGCAGATACGCAGTATTTT
NA	TRBD2	TRBV10-3	TRBJ2-1	CAISESRTSGGYNEQFF	TGTGCCATCAGTGAGTCCCGGACTAGCGGGGGGTACAATGAGCAGTTCTTC
few	NA	TRBV30	TRBJ2-3	CAWSVGGGGTDTQYF	TGTGCCTGGAGTGTAGGAGGAGGAGGCACAGATACGCAGTATTTT
few	NA	TRBV28	TRBJ1-3	CASGIQGSVGNTIYF	TGTGCCAGCGGTATACAGGGTTCAGTAGGAAACACCATATATTTT
NA	TRBD2	TRBV5-1	TRBJ2-3	CASSFAGESTDTQYF	TGCGCCAGCAGCTTCGCGGGGGAGAGCACAGATACGCAGTATTTT
once	NA	TRBV5-5	TRBJ1-4	CASSLRRRETNEKLFF	TGTGCCAGCAGCCTCCGGAGGAGGGAAACTAATGAAAAACTGTTTTTT
few	NA	TRBV7-2	TRBJ1-5	CASSLVGVASNQPQHF	TGTGCCAGCAGCTTAGTAGGGGTCGCGAGCAATCAGCCCCAGCATTTT
NA	NA	TRBV29-1	TRBJ2-1	CGDWPQTGGVYNEQFF	TGCGGCGACTGGCCTCAGACCGGAGGGGTATACAATGAGCAGTTCTTC
NA	TRBD1	TRBV27	TRBJ2-7	CASRRDRAYEQYF	TGTGCCAGCAGGCGGGACAGGGCCTACGAGCAGTACTTC
few	NA	TRBV5-4	TRBJ1-1	CASSLATEAFF	TGTGCCAGCAGCTTAGCCACTGAAGCTTTCTTT
few	NA	TRBV27	TRBJ2-1	CASTPGGLYNEQFF	TGTGCCAGCACCCCTGGAGGGTTGTACAATGAGCAGTTCTTC
NA	NA	TRBV28	TRBJ2-3	CASSTGRGASRSTDTQYF	TGTGCCAGCAGTACGGGGAGGGGGGCCTCTCGGAGCACAGATACGCAGTATTTT
NA	NA	TRBV4-2	TRBJ2-2	CASSQDSSPYSANTGELFF	TGTGCCAGCAGCCAAGATTCCTCTCCCTATAGCGCGAACACCGGGGAGCTGTTTTTT
NA	NA	TRBV29-1	TRBJ2-1	CSVEDRTDYNEQFF	TGCAGCGTTGAAGACAGAACAGATTACAATGAGCAGTTCTTC
NA	NA	TRBV5-3	TRBJ1-1	CARSSGSGGGEAFF	TGCGCCAGAAGCTCCGGATCGGGCGGAGGTGAAGCTTTCTTT
NA	NA	TRBV27	TRBJ2-3	CASSLMAVGTQYF	TGTGCCAGCAGTTTAATGGCGGTCGGTACGCAGTATTTT
few	TRBD1	TRBV10-2	TRBJ2-7	CASMKDRPNEQYF	TGCGCCAGCATGAAGGACAGGCCCAACGAGCAGTACTTC
few	TRBD2	TRBV25-1	TRBJ2-1	CASSDAGVNNEQFF	TGTGCCAGCAGTGACGCGGGAGTAAACAATGAGCAGTTCTTC
NA	TRBD1	TRBV7-6	TRBJ2-7	CASSFNPGTGGYEQYF	TGTGCCAGCAGCTTTAATCCCGGGACAGGTGGTTACGAGCAGTACTTC
NA	TRBD2	TRBV29-1	TRBJ2-1	CSVERLALEQFF	TGCAGCGTTGAGCGACTAGCACTTGAGCAGTTCTTC
NA	NA	TRBV6-1	TRBJ2-7	CASSEYREEQYF	TGTGCCAGCAGTGAATACAGGGAAGAGCAGTACTTC
NA	NA	TRBV2	TRBJ2-1	CASSGLLNEQFF	TGTGCCAGCAGCGGACTGCTCAATGAGCAGTTCTTC
NA	TRBD2	TRBV9	TRBJ2-5	CASSSSGGQETQYF	TGTGCCAGCAGCTCTAGCGGGGGGCAAGAGACCCAGTACTTC
NA	TRBD1	TRBV29-1	TRBJ2-1	CSARGRTYNEQFF	TGCAGCGCCAGGGGGCGAACCTACAATGAGCAGTTCTTC
NA	NA	TRBV9	TRBJ1-2	CASSATPHPDYGYTF	TGTGCCAGCAGCGCGACTCCGCACCCCGACTATGGCTACACCTTC
NA	TRBD1	TRBV6-1	TRBJ1-2	CASSPSTGGSYGYTF	TGTGCCAGCAGTCCCTCGACAGGGGGCTCCTATGGCTACACCTTC
NA	TRBD2	TRBV5-1	TRBJ2-5	CASTLGVAGAQETQYF	TGCGCCAGCACCCTCGGAGTAGCGGGGGCTCAAGAGACCCAGTACTTC
once	NA	TRBV11-2	TRBJ2-7	CASSLFSGVEQYF	TGTGCCAGCAGCTTATTCTCAGGGGTCGAGCAGTACTTC
NA	TRBD2	TRBV7-9	TRBJ2-3	CASRRGSSTDTQYF	TGTGCCAGCAGGCGGGGGTCTAGCACAGATACGCAGTATTTT
NA	TRBD2	TRBV27	TRBJ2-1	CASSADSGRSEQFF	TGTGCCAGCAGCGCCGATAGCGGGAGAAGTGAGCAGTTCTTC
NA	TRBD1	TRBV6-1	TRBJ1-5	CASSERTGGLNQPQHF	TGTGCCAGCAGTGAGCGTACAGGGGGCTTAAATCAGCCCCAGCATTTT
NA	TRBD2	TRBV30	TRBJ2-3	CAWSKNSGGTDTQYF	TGTGCCTGGAGTAAAAACAGCGGGGGGACAGATACGCAGTATTTT
NA	TRBD1	TRBV30	TRBJ1-6	CAWNIDRGRKSSSPLHF	TGTGCCTGGAACATCGACAGGGGGCGAAAATCGAGTTCACCCCTCCACTTT
few	NA	TRBV27	TRBJ2-7	CASSSSRGAAGQYF	TGTGCCAGCAGTTCCAGCAGGGGGGCCGCGGGGCAGTACTTC
few	NA	TRBV28	TRBJ2-3	CASSLLGRLSTDTQYF	TGTGCCAGCAGTTTACTGGGCAGATTAAGCACAGATACGCAGTATTTT
NA	NA	TRBV28	TRBJ1-5	CASSFFTVYSNQPQHF	TGTGCCAGCAGTTTCTTTACGGTATATAGCAATCAGCCCCAGCATTTT
few	TRBD2	TRBV5-1	TRBJ2-3	CASSLALAGGLSSTDTQYF	TGCGCCAGCAGCTTGGCCCTAGCGGGGGGCTTATCTAGCACAGATACGCAGTATTTT
few	TRBD2	TRBV28	TRBJ2-5	CASSTSGGVRETQYF	TGTGCCAGCAGCACAAGCGGGGGGGTACGGGAGACCCAGTACTTC
few	NA	TRBV28	TRBJ1-6	CASSNRSIYSPLHF	TGTGCCAGCAGTAACAGGTCAATTTATTCACCCCTCCACTTT
NA	TRBD2	TRBV7-9	TRBJ2-1	CAEQPFDSGTYNEQFF	TGTGCCGAACAACCATTTGATAGCGGGACGTACAATGAGCAGTTCTTC
NA	NA	TRBV30	TRBJ1-1	CAWIESLILEAFF	TGTGCCTGGATAGAGTCGCTTATCTTGGAAGCTTTCTTT